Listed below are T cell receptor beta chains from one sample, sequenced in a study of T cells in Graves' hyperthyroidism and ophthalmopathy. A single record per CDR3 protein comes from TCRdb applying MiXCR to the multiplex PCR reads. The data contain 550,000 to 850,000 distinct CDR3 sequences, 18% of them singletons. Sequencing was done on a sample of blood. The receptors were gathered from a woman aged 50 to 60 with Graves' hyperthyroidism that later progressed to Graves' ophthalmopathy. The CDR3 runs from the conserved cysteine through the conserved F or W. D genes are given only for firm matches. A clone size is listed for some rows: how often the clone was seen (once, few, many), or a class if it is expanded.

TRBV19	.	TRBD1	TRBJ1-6	TGTGCCAGTAGTATTACAGGGGGCGGAGGTAATTCACCCCTCCACTTT	CASSITGGGGNSPLHF
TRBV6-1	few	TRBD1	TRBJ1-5	TGTGCCAGCGGCCACGGACAGGGGCCGGGGCTAACCATAGGTCAGCCCCAGCATTTT	CASGHGQGPGLTIGQPQHF
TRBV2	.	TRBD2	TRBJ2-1	TGTGCCAGCAGCCAAGAAAATCTAGCGGGGGGTCATGAGCAGTTCTTC	CASSQENLAGGHEQFF
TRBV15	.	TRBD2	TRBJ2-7	TGTGCCACCAGCAGCCGGGGGGATAACGAGCAGTACTTC	CATSSRGDNEQYF
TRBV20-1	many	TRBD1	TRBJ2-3	TGCAGTACCCTAACAGGGGGCGACGATACGCAGTATTTT	CSTLTGGDDTQYF
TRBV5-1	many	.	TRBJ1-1	TGCGCCAGCACAAAAAACCAGGGGAGGAACACTGAAGCTTTCTTT	CASTKNQGRNTEAFF
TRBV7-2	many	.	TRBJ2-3	TGTGCCAGCAGCTTATTGGTGGGAAGCACAGATACGCAGTATTTT	CASSLLVGSTDTQYF
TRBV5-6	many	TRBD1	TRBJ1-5	TGTGCCAGCAGCTTGGCCGGGACAGGGTCAAATCAGCCCCAGCATTTT	CASSLAGTGSNQPQHF
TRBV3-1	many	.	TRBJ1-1	TGTGCCAGCAGCCAATCCGGTGAAGCTTTCTTT	CASSQSGEAFF
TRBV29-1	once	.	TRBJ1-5	TGCAGCGTTGTTCTCGCTGAATATAGCAATCAGCCCCAGCATTTT	CSVVLAEYSNQPQHF
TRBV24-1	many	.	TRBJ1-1	TGTGCCACCATGCAGGCGCCCGGCACTGAAGCTTTCTTT	CATMQAPGTEAFF
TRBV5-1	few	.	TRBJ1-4	TGCGCCAGCAGCTTGGTTCAGGGGCGTGAAAAACTGTTTTTT	CASSLVQGREKLFF
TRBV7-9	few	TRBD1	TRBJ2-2	TGTGCCAGCAGCAGACAGGGTCTAGGCACCGGGGAGCTGTTTTTT	CASSRQGLGTGELFF
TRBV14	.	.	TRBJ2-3	TGTGCCAGCAGCCCTTTATTCGGGGACGTTAGCACAGATACGCAGTATTTT	CASSPLFGDVSTDTQYF
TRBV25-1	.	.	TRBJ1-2	TGTGCCAGCGGCGATAGGGGGGTGTATGGCTACACCTTC	CASGDRGVYGYTF
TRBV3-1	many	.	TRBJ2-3	TGTGCCAGCAGCCAAGATCGCGTCCGCACAGATACGCAGTATTTT	CASSQDRVRTDTQYF
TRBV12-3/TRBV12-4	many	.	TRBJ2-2	TGTGCCAGCTGCCGACACGCGAACACCGGGGAGCTGTTTTTT	CASCRHANTGELFF
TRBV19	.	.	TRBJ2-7	TGTGCCAGTAGTATGACTGGCAAGGAGCAGTACTTC	CASSMTGKEQYF
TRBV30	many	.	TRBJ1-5	TGTGCCTGGAGAGGTCCGGGGTACAATCAGCCCCAGCATTTT	CAWRGPGYNQPQHF
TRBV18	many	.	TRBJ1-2	TGTGCCAGCTCACCACCCGGGACGATTTTAGGCGGCTACACCTTC	CASSPPGTILGGYTF
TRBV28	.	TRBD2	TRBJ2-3	TGTGCCAGTGGACTAGCGGGGGCTAGCACAGATACGCAGTATTTT	CASGLAGASTDTQYF
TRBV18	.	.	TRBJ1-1	TGTGCCAGCTCAACTAAAGTGAACACTGAAGCTTTCTTT	CASSTKVNTEAFF
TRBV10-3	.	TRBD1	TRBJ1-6	TGTGCCATCAGTAGGGGGCTTTATAATTCACCCCTCCACTTT	CAISRGLYNSPLHF
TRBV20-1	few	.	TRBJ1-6	TGCAGTGCTTGGCGGCACGGTTCTCCAAATTCACCCCTCCACTTT	CSAWRHGSPNSPLHF
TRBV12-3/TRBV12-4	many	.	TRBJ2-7	TGTGCCAGCAGCCTGGGCAGGGGCAACGAGCAGTACTTC	CASSLGRGNEQYF
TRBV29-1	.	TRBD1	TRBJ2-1	TGCAGCGTTGCCTCCGGGACAGGAAGGGGTGAGCAGTTCTTC	CSVASGTGRGEQFF
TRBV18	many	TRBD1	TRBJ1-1	TGTGCCAGCAGCAGGACAGGCATGAACACTGAAGCTTTCTTT	CASSRTGMNTEAFF
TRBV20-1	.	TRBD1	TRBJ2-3	TGCAGTGCTCCCGACAGGGGGATTGCCTCAGATACGCAGTATTTT	CSAPDRGIASDTQYF
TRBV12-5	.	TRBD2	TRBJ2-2	TGTGCTAGTGGTCCGCGGGGGGGCGATACCGGGGAGCTGTTTTTT	CASGPRGGDTGELFF
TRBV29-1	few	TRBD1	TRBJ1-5	TGCAGCGTCGCGGACAGGGCAAATAGCAATCAGCCCCAGCATTTT	CSVADRANSNQPQHF
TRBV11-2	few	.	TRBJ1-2	TGTGCCAGCAGCTTACCTGGGCGCGACTATGGCTACACCTTC	CASSLPGRDYGYTF
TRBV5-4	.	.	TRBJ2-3	TGTGCCAGCACCACGGAGCCCACAGATACGCAGTATTTT	CASTTEPTDTQYF
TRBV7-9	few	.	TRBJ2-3	TGTGCCAGCAGCTTAGGGGGCGGCCAGCCCCTGAGCACAGATACGCAGTATTTT	CASSLGGGQPLSTDTQYF
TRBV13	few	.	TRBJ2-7	TGTGCCAGCACCGACCCCCAGGGAACCTGCGAGCAGTACTTC	CASTDPQGTCEQYF
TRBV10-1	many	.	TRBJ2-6	TGCGCCAGCAGTGAGGGCAGGGGAGGCTCTGGGGCCAACGTCCTGACTTTC	CASSEGRGGSGANVLTF
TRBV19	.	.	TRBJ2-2	TGTGCCAGTAGTATCATGCTAGCGTCGAACACCGGGGAGCTGTTTTTT	CASSIMLASNTGELFF
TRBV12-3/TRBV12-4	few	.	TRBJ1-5	TGTGCCAGCAGGGGGACTTCAGGGGGCAATCAGCCCCAGCATTTT	CASRGTSGGNQPQHF
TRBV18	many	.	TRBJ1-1	TGTGCCAGCTCACGGGGCTCTTCTTCGAACACTGAAGCTTTCTTT	CASSRGSSSNTEAFF
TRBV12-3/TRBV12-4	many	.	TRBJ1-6	TGTGCCAGCACATCACGGATGAATTCACCCCTCCACTTT	CASTSRMNSPLHF
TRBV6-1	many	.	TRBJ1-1	TGTGCCAGCAGGGACAGTGGGAACACTGAAGCTTTCTTT	CASRDSGNTEAFF
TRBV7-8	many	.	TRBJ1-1	TGTGCCAGCAGCTCCGTCCGGGGGAGAACTGAAGCTTTCTTT	CASSSVRGRTEAFF
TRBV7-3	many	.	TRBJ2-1	TGTGCCAGCAGCTTAAGTGGGAGGAATGAGCAGTTCTTC	CASSLSGRNEQFF
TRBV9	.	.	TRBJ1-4	TGTGCCAGCAGCGTAGGACTCACCTCAACTAATGAAAAACTGTTTTTT	CASSVGLTSTNEKLFF
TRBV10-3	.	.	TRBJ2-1	TGTGCCATCAGTGAGTCTTCAGAGAGGTACCACAGGGAGCAGTTCTTC	CAISESSERYHREQFF